Sequencing of this T cell receptor beta chain was carried out in a study of blood T cell repertoires in COVID-19. Here immunoSEQ multiplex PCR was the method, and the copy in TCRdb shows in-frame clones only, minus some. The data show some 130,000 clones, with approximately 80% seen just once and 1.9% held by the top ten. This sequence was found in a man aged 65-85 years with acute or convalescent COVID-19. Sequencing input: peripheral blood.

The CDR3 bases are TGTGCCAGCAGCTTCAAGCGGGGGGGCCCCACAGATACGCAGTATTTT. This translates into CASSFKRGGPTDTQYF. The V gene is TRBV13, the J gene TRBJ2-3, with 10 bases fitting TRBD2. The CDR3 runs 16 residues. Germline CDR1 and CDR2: PRHDT and FYEKMQ (reference sequence). Germline trimming cut 3 bases from V and 2 bases from J; bases unmatched to any gene: 5. The full variable domain, with the rest looked up from reference TRBV13 and TRBJ2-3, is AAGVIQSPRHLIKEKRETATLKCYPIPRHDTVYWYQQGPGQDPQFLISFYEKMQSDKGSIPDRFSAQQFSDYHSELNMSSLELGDSALYFCASSFKRGGPTDTQYFGPGTRLTVL.